This TCR beta chain was identified during a study of blood T cell repertoires in COVID-19. About the study: The study drew acute and convalescent COVID-19 samples from the United States, Italy and Spain.

The protocol was immunoSEQ multiplex PCR, while the TCRdb copy is restricted to in-frame clones and leaves out a portion. The sample comprises about 120,000 clones, about 72% of which are singletons, and 1.9% rests with the top ten. The germline CDR1 and CDR2 sequences are LNHNV and YYDKDF (reference sequence). After removal of 1 base from V and 0 bases from J, the junction contained 2 bases not matched to a gene. The CDR3 is 15 amino acids. Sample: peripheral blood. This chain connects TRBV15 to TRBJ2-7; 8 positions agree with TRBD1. The clonotype was recovered from a woman aged 65 to 85 with acute or convalescent COVID-19. For the CDR3, the DNA is TGTGCCACCAGCAGAGCGGACAGGGACTCCTACGAGCAGTACTTC. It encodes CATSRADRDSYEQYF.